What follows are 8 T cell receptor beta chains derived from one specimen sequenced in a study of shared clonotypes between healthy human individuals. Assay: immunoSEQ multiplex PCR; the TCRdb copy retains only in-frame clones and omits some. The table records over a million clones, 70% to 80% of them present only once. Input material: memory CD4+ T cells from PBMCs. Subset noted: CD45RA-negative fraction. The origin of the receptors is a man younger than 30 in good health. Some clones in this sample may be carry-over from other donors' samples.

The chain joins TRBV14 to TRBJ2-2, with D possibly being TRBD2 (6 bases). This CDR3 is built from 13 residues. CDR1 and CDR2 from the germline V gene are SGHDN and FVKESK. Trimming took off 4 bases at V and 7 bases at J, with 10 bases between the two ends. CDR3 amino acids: CASSLQGGGELFF. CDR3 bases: TGTGCCAGCAGCCTCCAGGGAGGCGGGGAGCTGTTTTTT. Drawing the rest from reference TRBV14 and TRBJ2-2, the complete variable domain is EAGVTQFPSHSVIEKGQTVTLRCDPISGHDNLYWYRRVMGKEIKFLLHFVKESKQDESGMPNNRFLAERTGGTYSTLKVQPAELEDSGVYFCASSLQGGGELFFGEGSRLTVL.

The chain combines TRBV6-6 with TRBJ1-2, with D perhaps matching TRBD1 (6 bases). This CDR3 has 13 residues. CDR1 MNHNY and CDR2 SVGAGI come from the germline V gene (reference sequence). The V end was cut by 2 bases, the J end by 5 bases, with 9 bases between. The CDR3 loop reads CASSYAQGYGYTF. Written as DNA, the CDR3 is TGTGCCAGCAGTTACGCACAGGGATATGGCTACACCTTC.

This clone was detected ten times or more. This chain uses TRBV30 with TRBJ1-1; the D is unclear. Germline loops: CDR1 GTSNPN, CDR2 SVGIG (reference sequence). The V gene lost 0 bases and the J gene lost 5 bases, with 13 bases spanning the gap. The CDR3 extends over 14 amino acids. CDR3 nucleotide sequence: TGTGCCTGGAGTGTACGCGGTTCGATAACTGAAGCTTTCTTT. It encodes CAWSVRGSITEAFF.

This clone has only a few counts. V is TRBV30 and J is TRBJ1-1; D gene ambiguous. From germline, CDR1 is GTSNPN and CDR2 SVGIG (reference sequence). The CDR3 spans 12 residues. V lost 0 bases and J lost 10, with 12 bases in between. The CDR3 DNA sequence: TGTGCCTGGAGTGTATCGGGGAGCTCAGCTTTCTTT. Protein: CAWSVSGSSAFF.

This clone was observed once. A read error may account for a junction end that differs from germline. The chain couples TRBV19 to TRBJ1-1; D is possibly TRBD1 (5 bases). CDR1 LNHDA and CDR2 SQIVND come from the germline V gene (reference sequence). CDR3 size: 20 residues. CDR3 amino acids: CASSIAGRAGIRGLHTEAFF. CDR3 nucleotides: TGTGCCAGTAGTATAGCGGGCAGGGCCGGCATAAGGGGCTTACACACCGAAGCTTTCTTT.

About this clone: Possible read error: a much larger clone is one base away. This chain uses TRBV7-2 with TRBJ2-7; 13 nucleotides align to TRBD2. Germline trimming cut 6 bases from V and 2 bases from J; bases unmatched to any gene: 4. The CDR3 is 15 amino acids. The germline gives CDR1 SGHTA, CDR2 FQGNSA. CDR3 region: CASSRLAGGPYEQYF. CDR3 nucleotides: TGTGCCAGCAGTCGACTAGCGGGAGGCCCCTACGAGCAGTACTTC.

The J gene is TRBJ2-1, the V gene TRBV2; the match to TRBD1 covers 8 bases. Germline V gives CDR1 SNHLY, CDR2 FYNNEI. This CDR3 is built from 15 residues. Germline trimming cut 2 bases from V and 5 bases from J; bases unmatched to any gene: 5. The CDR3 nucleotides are TGTGCCAGCAGTGAAATGGGACAGGTCCACAATGAGCAGTTCTTC. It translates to CASSEMGQVHNEQFF.

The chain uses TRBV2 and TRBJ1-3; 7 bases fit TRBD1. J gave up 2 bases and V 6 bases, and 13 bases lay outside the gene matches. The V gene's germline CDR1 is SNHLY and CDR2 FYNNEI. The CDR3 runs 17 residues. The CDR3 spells CASSDRTGRVPGNTIYF. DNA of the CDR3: TGTGCCAGCAGCGATAGGACAGGACGCGTTCCTGGAAACACCATATATTTT.